This TCR beta chain is from a study of T cell responses to AZD1222 COVID-19 vaccine. Study at large: Doses given second, at about 4 or about 12 weeks, were pooled. Findings of the study overall: Most donors were white British and more were female, and clonal diversity was possibly underestimated. Dominant CD4 TCR responses targeted spike regions 160-218 and 743-854.

As concerns this clone: Its antigen is unidentified.

Clones were read by immunoSEQ multiplex PCR, and TCRdb kept only the in-frame ones, dropping some. The sample carries about 86,000 clones, around 90% recorded once. Germline V gives CDR1 SGHTA, CDR2 FQGNSA. The CDR3 extends over 15 amino acids. V lost 4 bases, J lost 5 bases, and 12 bases lay in between. This TCR was sampled from an adult in good health. The material sequenced was peripheral blood, taken on day 0 of AZD1222 vaccination. The chain couples TRBV7-2 to TRBJ1-6; D might be TRBD1 (5 bases). CDR3 loop: CASSSDGTNNSPLHF. The CDR3, as DNA: TGTGCCAGCAGCTCCGACGGGACTAATAATTCACCCCTCCACTTT.